Listed below are T cell receptor beta chains from one sample, sequenced in a study of a mutant IDH1 vaccine in newly diagnosed glioma. Assay: immunoSEQ multiplex PCR; the TCRdb copy retains only in-frame clones and omits some. Found here are about 96,000 clones, 80% of them singletons; the top ten hold roughly 6.9%. The sample was PBMCs, taken from a glioma patient treated with radiotherapy, temozolomide or both. The receptors originated from a man in his forties with glioma. The conserved cysteine and the conserved F or W are not part of the CDR3 here. Fields, in order: D gene, J gene, V gene, clone size, CDR3 protein. The D gene is left open where the match is weak. The listing skips clone size in some rows; elsewhere it reads once, few, many or a size class.

d_gene: .
j_gene: TRBJ1-5
v_gene: TRBV28
abundance: .
CDR3aa: ASILGQTNQPQH

d_gene: .
j_gene: TRBJ2-1
v_gene: TRBV12-5
abundance: .
CDR3aa: ASGLAVSGRSGVYNEQF

d_gene: .
j_gene: TRBJ2-2
v_gene: TRBV5-6
abundance: few
CDR3aa: ASSLGPRGYGELF

d_gene: .
j_gene: TRBJ2-1
v_gene: TRBV9
abundance: .
CDR3aa: ASSVDPRGGNEQF

d_gene: .
j_gene: TRBJ1-4
v_gene: TRBV5-1
abundance: .
CDR3aa: ASSLSGQRNEKLF

d_gene: TRBD1
j_gene: TRBJ1-3
v_gene: TRBV5-4
abundance: .
CDR3aa: ASSGPGGAYGNTIY

d_gene: .
j_gene: TRBJ1-3
v_gene: TRBV7-2
abundance: .
CDR3aa: ASSWAGGTVGNTIY

d_gene: TRBD1
j_gene: TRBJ1-5
v_gene: TRBV19
abundance: .
CDR3aa: ASRTPGQGDQPQH

d_gene: .
j_gene: TRBJ2-5
v_gene: TRBV7-2
abundance: .
CDR3aa: ASSLSGGSETQY

d_gene: .
j_gene: .
v_gene: TRBV5-4
abundance: .
CDR3aa: ASSLRLERGEQY

d_gene: TRBD2
j_gene: TRBJ2-3
v_gene: TRBV4-1
abundance: .
CDR3aa: ASSQVRRLAGGDTQY

d_gene: TRBD1
j_gene: TRBJ1-1
v_gene: TRBV6-5
abundance: .
CDR3aa: ASSGQGASLAEAF

d_gene: TRBD2
j_gene: TRBJ2-7
v_gene: TRBV6-1
abundance: .
CDR3aa: ASSELAGGHLYEQY

d_gene: TRBD1
j_gene: TRBJ1-6
v_gene: TRBV5-4
abundance: .
CDR3aa: ASNRGRNSPLH

d_gene: .
j_gene: TRBJ1-1
v_gene: TRBV28
abundance: few
CDR3aa: ASTSWGTEAF

d_gene: TRBD2
j_gene: TRBJ2-7
v_gene: TRBV5-1
abundance: .
CDR3aa: ASSFDGGTHEQY

d_gene: .
j_gene: TRBJ2-2
v_gene: TRBV7-6
abundance: .
CDR3aa: AGSPVVLRGELF

d_gene: .
j_gene: TRBJ2-5
v_gene: TRBV5-1
abundance: .
CDR3aa: ASSLANRNSQETQY

d_gene: TRBD1
j_gene: TRBJ2-2
v_gene: TRBV4-2
abundance: .
CDR3aa: ASSPEDQTGVSTGELF

d_gene: TRBD2
j_gene: TRBJ2-7
v_gene: TRBV7-9
abundance: many
CDR3aa: ATSGTSGSYEQY

d_gene: .
j_gene: TRBJ2-7
v_gene: TRBV4-2
abundance: .
CDR3aa: ASSQARFYEQY

d_gene: TRBD2
j_gene: .
v_gene: TRBV5-1
abundance: .
CDR3aa: ASSLALRTSGSHEQY

d_gene: .
j_gene: TRBJ1-2
v_gene: TRBV4-1
abundance: medium-sized
CDR3aa: ASSQDPGQGPNYGYT

d_gene: TRBD2
j_gene: TRBJ2-7
v_gene: TRBV7-6
abundance: .
CDR3aa: ASSLVGGSFHEQY

d_gene: TRBD2
j_gene: TRBJ2-5
v_gene: TRBV2
abundance: .
CDR3aa: ASRTSGGVAPPRTQY

d_gene: TRBD2
j_gene: TRBJ2-1
v_gene: TRBV7-3
abundance: .
CDR3aa: ASSLNPGLAGPEQF

d_gene: .
j_gene: TRBJ1-2
v_gene: TRBV6-5
abundance: .
CDR3aa: ASSYSPGRGGYGYT

d_gene: .
j_gene: TRBJ2-7
v_gene: TRBV6-1
abundance: .
CDR3aa: ASSVLQGPYEQY

d_gene: .
j_gene: TRBJ1-1
v_gene: TRBV7-9
abundance: .
CDR3aa: ASSLDSGLNTEAF

d_gene: .
j_gene: TRBJ1-5
v_gene: TRBV6-6
abundance: .
CDR3aa: ASSYMGASNQPQH

d_gene: TRBD2
j_gene: TRBJ2-5
v_gene: TRBV29-1
abundance: .
CDR3aa: SVASGSGDLKGQY

d_gene: .
j_gene: TRBJ1-1
v_gene: TRBV7-9
abundance: .
CDR3aa: ASLRVSTEAF

d_gene: TRBD2
j_gene: TRBJ2-7
v_gene: TRBV4-1
abundance: .
CDR3aa: ASSQPGGSPYEQY

d_gene: .
j_gene: TRBJ2-2
v_gene: TRBV6-5
abundance: .
CDR3aa: ATRVWYTGELF

d_gene: .
j_gene: TRBJ1-2
v_gene: TRBV7-8
abundance: .
CDR3aa: ASSVGQGRLYGYT

d_gene: TRBD2
j_gene: TRBJ2-3
v_gene: TRBV27
abundance: once
CDR3aa: ASSLLGLAGTSTDTQY

d_gene: .
j_gene: .
v_gene: TRBV29-1
abundance: .
CDR3aa: SVEKKGGTYYEQY

d_gene: TRBD1
j_gene: TRBJ2-1
v_gene: TRBV7-9
abundance: .
CDR3aa: ASSLASGQRNEQF

d_gene: .
j_gene: TRBJ1-1
v_gene: TRBV6-4
abundance: .
CDR3aa: ASSHTWDTEAF

d_gene: .
j_gene: TRBJ2-5
v_gene: TRBV2
abundance: .
CDR3aa: ASSEVRDQETQY

d_gene: .
j_gene: TRBJ2-7
v_gene: TRBV7-8
abundance: .
CDR3aa: ASSLGPTTNYEQY

d_gene: .
j_gene: TRBJ2-6
v_gene: TRBV5-6
abundance: once
CDR3aa: ASSLTRGSGANVLT

d_gene: .
j_gene: TRBJ2-1
v_gene: TRBV7-3
abundance: .
CDR3aa: ASSLAGSPHEQF

d_gene: .
j_gene: TRBJ2-5
v_gene: TRBV7-2
abundance: once
CDR3aa: ASSYRLTETQY

d_gene: TRBD1
j_gene: TRBJ2-7
v_gene: TRBV11-2
abundance: .
CDR3aa: ASSWDRDYEQY

d_gene: .
j_gene: TRBJ1-1
v_gene: TRBV7-9
abundance: .
CDR3aa: ASRMTGLNTEAF

d_gene: .
j_gene: TRBJ2-3
v_gene: TRBV4-2
abundance: .
CDR3aa: ASSQVGLNPSTDTQY

d_gene: .
j_gene: TRBJ1-3
v_gene: TRBV5-1
abundance: .
CDR3aa: ASSLIGQENTIY

d_gene: TRBD1
j_gene: TRBJ1-2
v_gene: TRBV11-2
abundance: .
CDR3aa: ASSSYHEGQGAYGYT

d_gene: TRBD1
j_gene: TRBJ2-1
v_gene: TRBV6-5
abundance: .
CDR3aa: ASRQTGGTYNEQF

d_gene: TRBD1
j_gene: TRBJ1-5
v_gene: TRBV30
abundance: .
CDR3aa: AWSSGQGSNQPQH

d_gene: TRBD2
j_gene: TRBJ2-7
v_gene: TRBV29-1
abundance: .
CDR3aa: SAAGTSAFSYEQY

d_gene: .
j_gene: TRBJ1-2
v_gene: TRBV11-2
abundance: once
CDR3aa: ASAQQGGASYGYT

d_gene: TRBD2
j_gene: TRBJ2-1
v_gene: TRBV10-3
abundance: few
CDR3aa: ASTGGGQGNEQF

d_gene: TRBD1
j_gene: TRBJ1-1
v_gene: TRBV28
abundance: .
CDR3aa: ATEQGALNTEAF